The 18 T cell receptor beta chains given below trace back to one sample, sequenced in a study of T cell responses to AZD1222 COVID-19 vaccine. Produced via immunoSEQ multiplex PCR; TCRdb's table is partial and in-frame only. Among about 99,000 clones, 88% were seen once, and the ten largest hold 20% to 25%. The sample was peripheral blood, taken on day 0 of AZD1222 vaccination. The source is an adult in good health.

This clone showed up just a few times. The V gene is TRBV4-3, the J gene TRBJ2-3, with 7 bases aligning to TRBD2. CDR3 length equals 15 residues. Germline lookup yields CDR1 LGHNA and CDR2 YSLEER. V gave up 1 base and J gave up 5 bases; unmatched junction bases: 6. The CDR3 sequence: CASSQGLAIGDTQYF. In DNA form, the CDR3 reads TGCGCCAGCAGCCAAGGACTAGCTATCGGAGATACGCAGTATTTT.

This clone was detected only a few times. The rearrangement uses TRBV10-3 and TRBJ2-7; D assignment may be TRBD1 or TRBD2 (5 bases each). The V gene lost 8 bases and the J gene lost 2 bases, with 13 bases spanning the gap. The V gene's germline CDR1 is ENHRY and CDR2 SYGVKD. This CDR3 has 13 amino acids. The CDR3 spells CAILGDQAYEQYF. The DNA for the CDR3 is TGTGCCATCCTTGGGGACCAAGCCTACGAGCAGTACTTC.

The chain has TRBV19 and TRBJ1-4; 9 bases line up with TRBD1. The CDR3 is 15 amino acids. CDR1 is LNHDA, CDR2 SQIVND, per germline (reference sequence). Trimming removed 5 bases from V and 6 bases from J; junction bases left unmatched: 7. For the CDR3, the DNA is TGTGCCAGTAGTGGCTCCGGGACAGGGTATGAAAAACTGTTTTTT. It is translated as CASSGSGTGYEKLFF.

V gene TRBV4-3 combines with J gene TRBJ2-3, with TRBD2 identical over 12 bases. V lost 2 bases to trimming and J lost 6 bases; unmatched junction nucleotides: 3. CDR3 length equals 15 residues. Germline V gene data show CDR1 as LGHNA and CDR2 as YSLEER. CDR3 region: CASSQTGLAGDTQYF. In nucleotides, the CDR3 is TGCGCCAGCAGCCAAACAGGACTAGCGGGGGATACGCAGTATTTT.

V usage is TRBV5-6 and J usage is TRBJ2-7, with 9 bases lining up with TRBD1. V trimming: 3 bases; J trimming: 1 base; junction bases outside the gene matches: 2. CDR1 is SGHDT and CDR2 is YYEEEE in the germline V gene. The CDR3 has 14 residues. The CDR3 nucleotides are TGTGCCAGCAGCTCAGGGACAGGGTCCTACGAGCAGTACTTC. This gives the protein CASSSGTGSYEQYF.

This chain connects TRBV6-6 to TRBJ1-1; D call uncertain. The V end lost 3 bases, the J end lost 1 base, and 6 bases lay between the germline ends. CDR3 size: 13 residues. Germline CDR1 and CDR2: MNHNY and SVGAGI (reference sequence). The chain's CDR3 is CASSYTENTEAFF. For the CDR3, the DNA is TGTGCCAGCAGTTATACAGAGAACACTGAAGCTTTCTTT.

The genes are TRBV7-2 and TRBJ1-2, with 11 bases matching TRBD1. V trimming: 6 bases; J trimming: 5 bases; junction bases outside the gene matches: 14. This CDR3 region has 17 residues. The V gene's germline CDR1 is SGHTA and CDR2 FQGNSA. Here the CDR3 reads CASRGTGGNISGYGYTF. CDR3 coding DNA: TGTGCCAGCAGAGGGACAGGGGGGAACATTTCGGGATATGGCTACACCTTC.

V gene TRBV12-3 or TRBV12-4 combines with J gene TRBJ2-2; D not resolved. The CDR3 spans 12 residues. V dropped 4 bases and J dropped 2 bases, with 2 bases sitting between them. CDR3 DNA: TGTGCCAGCAGTTCTAACACCGGGGAGCTGTTTTTT. It translates to CASSSNTGELFF.

This chain uses TRBV12-3 or TRBV12-4 with TRBJ2-7, with D unresolved. V was cut by 1 base and J by 2 bases, with 6 bases left in between. The CDR3 has 13 amino acids. CDR3 protein: CASSLEVPYEQYF. CDR3 DNA: TGTGCCAGCAGTTTAGAGGTACCCTACGAGCAGTACTTC.

The gene calls are TRBV6-5 and TRBJ2-1, with 7 bases identical to TRBD1. Germline CDR1 MNHEY, CDR2 SVGAGI. This CDR3 is 14 amino acids long. The trim removed 5 bases at V and 12 bases at J, leaving 13 bases unmatched. The CDR3 region has the DNA TGTGCCAGCAGTACCAACCAAGGGGGCTCTGGGCAGTTCTTC. Residues: CASSTNQGGSGQFF.

The V gene is TRBV7-2, the J gene TRBJ2-1, with 10 nucleotides matching TRBD2. The CDR3 has 16 residues. The junction had 7 bases not matched to a gene; V was cut back by 4 bases and J by 4 bases. The germline CDR1 and CDR2 sequences are SGHTA and FQGNSA. For the CDR3, the DNA is TGTGCCAGCAGCTACCGGACTAGCGGAAAATACAATGAGCAGTTCTTC. Its translation is CASSYRTSGKYNEQFF. Combining the CDR3 with reference TRBV7-2 and TRBJ2-1 gives the whole variable domain GAGVSQSPSNKVTEKGKDVELRCDPISGHTALYWYRQSLGQGLEFLIYFQGNSAPDKSGLPSDRFSAERTGGSVSTLTIQRTQQEDSAVYLCASSYRTSGKYNEQFFGPGTRLTVL.

The chain carries TRBV14 and TRBJ1-1, with D perhaps TRBD1 (5 bases). V lost 0 bases and J lost 11, with 7 bases in between. Germline loops: CDR1 SGHDN, CDR2 FVKESK. The CDR3 loop spans 11 amino acids. CDR3 nucleotides: TGTGCCAGCAGCCAAGACAGGGTCGCTTTCTTT. It encodes CASSQDRVAFF.

J is TRBJ2-7 and V is TRBV7-2; tentatively, D is TRBD2 (5 bases). Germline CDR1 and CDR2: SGHTA and FQGNSA. CDR3 length: 15 amino acids. Trimming cost V 1 base and J 0 bases, with 10 bases left between them. The CDR3: CASSLGLAASYEQYF. The CDR3 bases are TGTGCCAGCAGCTTAGGGCTAGCAGCCTCCTACGAGCAGTACTTC.

This chain joins TRBV18 and TRBJ1-1; 9 nucleotides agree with TRBD1. V trimming: 4 bases; J trimming: 4 bases; junction bases outside the gene matches: 4. Germline V gives CDR1 KGHSH, CDR2 LQKENI. CDR3 length equals 14 residues. CDR3 in amino acids: CASSHRDRVTEAFF. In nucleotides, the CDR3 is TGTGCCAGCTCACATCGGGACAGGGTCACTGAAGCTTTCTTT.

This rearrangement joins TRBV7-2 to TRBJ2-1; D possibly corresponds to TRBD2 (6 bases). The V gene lost 1 base and the J gene lost 2 bases, with 18 bases spanning the gap. Germline V lookup: CDR1 SGHTA, CDR2 FQGNSA. The CDR3 consists of 18 residues. CDR3 nucleotides: TGTGCCAGCAGCTTAGTATCGGGAGTCCCTCGGGCCTACAATGAGCAGTTCTTC. It yields the protein CASSLVSGVPRAYNEQFF. Full variable domain (rest looked up from reference TRBV7-2 and TRBJ2-1): GAGVSQSPSNKVTEKGKDVELRCDPISGHTALYWYRQSLGQGLEFLIYFQGNSAPDKSGLPSDRFSAERTGGSVSTLTIQRTQQEDSAVYLCASSLVSGVPRAYNEQFFGPGTRLTVL.

The count of this clone is one. This chain links TRBV19 with TRBJ1-4, with D maybe TRBD1 (6 bases). V was cut by 6 bases and J by 6 bases, with 17 bases left in between. Germline V gene sequence: CDR1 LNHDA, CDR2 SQIVND (reference sequence). The CDR3 is 15 amino acids. CDR3 coding DNA: TGTGCCAGTAGAGCCCGGACAGCCCGGGATGAAAAACTGTTTTTT. Protein product: CASRARTARDEKLFF.

V gene TRBV6-4 combines with J gene TRBJ2-1, with a possible D match to TRBD1 (5 bases). V was pared by 0 bases and J by 13 bases, with 13 bases between. CDR1 and CDR2 from the germline V gene are MRHNA and SNTAGT. The CDR3 is 13 amino acids. This CDR3 reads CASSDSSQGEQFF. In DNA, the CDR3 is TGTGCCAGCAGTGACTCAAGCCAGGGTGAACAGTTCTTC.

Only a few counts were recorded for this clone. The chain's CDR3 is CASSYHRGLDTEAFF. DNA for the CDR3: TGTGCCAGCAGTTACCACAGGGGTTTGGACACTGAAGCTTTCTTT. The gene calls are TRBV6-2 or TRBV6-3 and TRBJ1-1; TRBD1 aligns across 7 bases. Germline V gene sequence: CDR1 MNHEY, CDR2 SVGEGT. The V gene end was trimmed by 2 bases and the J gene end by 3 bases; junction bases not matched to a gene: 6. The CDR3 has 15 amino acids.